This T cell receptor (beta chain) came from a study of blood T cells in healthy people across ages. Per sample, at least 6 micrograms of total RNA were extracted. In germline, CDR1 is SEHNR, CDR2 FQNEAQ (reference sequence). Trimming stripped 5 bases from V and 6 bases from J, with 4 bases between. The CDR3 sequence is 10 residues long. A J-beta primer mix and a sample-barcoded 5' primer were used in a second PCR of about 7 to 12 cycles. Each cDNA molecule was tagged by a template-switch adaptor with 12 random nucleotides. TCRdb re-called the 5' RACE reads with MiXCR, one entry per CDR3 protein. The table lists over 1,200,000 distinct CDR3 sequences, 59% of them singletons.

The sequenced sample consisted of blood. The clonotype comes from a man younger than 30 in good health. This rearrangement joins TRBV7-9 to TRBJ1-2; the D is unclear. CDR3 protein: CASSPNGYTF. In nucleotides, the CDR3 is TGTGCCAGCAGCCCAAATGGCTACACCTTC.